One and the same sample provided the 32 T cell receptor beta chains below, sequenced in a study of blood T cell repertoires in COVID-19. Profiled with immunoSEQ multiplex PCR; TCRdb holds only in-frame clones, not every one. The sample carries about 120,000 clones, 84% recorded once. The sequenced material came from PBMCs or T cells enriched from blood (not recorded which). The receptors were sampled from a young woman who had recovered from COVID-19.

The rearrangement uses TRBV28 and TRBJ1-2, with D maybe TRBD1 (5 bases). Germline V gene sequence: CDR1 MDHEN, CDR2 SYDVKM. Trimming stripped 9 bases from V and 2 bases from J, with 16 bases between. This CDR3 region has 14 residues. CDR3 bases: TGTGCCAGTCTCTCGGTAAGACAGAACTATGGCTACACCTTC. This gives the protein CASLSVRQNYGYTF.

DNA for the CDR3: TGTGCCAGTAGTGACCACCAGGGACTAAACACTGAAGCTTTCTTT. This encodes CASSDHQGLNTEAFF. The chain recombines TRBV19 with TRBJ1-1; maybe TRBD1 (5 bases). The CDR3 covers 15 residues. The V end lost 5 bases, the J end lost 2 bases, and 15 bases lay between the germline ends. The germline V gene encodes CDR1 LNHDA and CDR2 SQIVND (reference sequence).

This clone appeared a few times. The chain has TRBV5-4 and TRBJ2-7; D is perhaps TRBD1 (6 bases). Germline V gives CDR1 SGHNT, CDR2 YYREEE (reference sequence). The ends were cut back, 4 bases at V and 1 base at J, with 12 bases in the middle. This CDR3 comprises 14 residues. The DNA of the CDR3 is TGTGCCAGCAGCCGAGGGGGATTTTCCTACGAGCAGTACTTC. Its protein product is CASSRGGFSYEQYF. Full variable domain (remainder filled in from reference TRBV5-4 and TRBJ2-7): ETGVTQSPTHLIKTRGQQVTLRCSSQSGHNTVSWYQQALGQGPQFIFQYYREEENGRGNFPPRFSGLQFPNYSSELNVNALELDDSALYLCASSRGGFSYEQYFGPGTRLTVT.

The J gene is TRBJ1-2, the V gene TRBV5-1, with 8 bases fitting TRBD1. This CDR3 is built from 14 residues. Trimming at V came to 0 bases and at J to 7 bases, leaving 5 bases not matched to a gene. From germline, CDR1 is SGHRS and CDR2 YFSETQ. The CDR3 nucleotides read TGCGCCAGCAGCTTGGAGACAGGGGATAGTGGCTACACCTTC. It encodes CASSLETGDSGYTF.

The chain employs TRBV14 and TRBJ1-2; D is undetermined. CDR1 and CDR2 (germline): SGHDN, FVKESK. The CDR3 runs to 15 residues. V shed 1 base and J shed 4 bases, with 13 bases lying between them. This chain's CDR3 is CASSQGSDISYGYTF. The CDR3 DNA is TGTGCCAGCAGCCAAGGATCCGACATAAGCTATGGCTACACCTTC.

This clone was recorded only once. The CDR3 loop reads CASSSPGQPSGNTIYF. In nucleotides, the CDR3 is TGTGCCAGTAGTTCCCCGGGACAGCCCTCTGGAAACACCATATATTTT. The chain recombines TRBV19 with TRBJ1-3; 7 bases align to TRBD1. Looked up from germline, CDR1 is LNHDA and CDR2 is SQIVND (reference sequence). Trimming took 5 bases from V and 0 from J; bases not matched to a gene: 7. The CDR3 runs 16 residues. Variable domain in full (rest from reference TRBV19 and TRBJ1-3): DGGITQSPKYLFRKEGQNVTLSCEQNLNHDAMYWYRQDPGQGLRLIYYSQIVNDFQKGDIAEGYSVSREKKESFPLTVTSAQKNPTAFYLCASSSPGQPSGNTIYFGEGSWLTVV.

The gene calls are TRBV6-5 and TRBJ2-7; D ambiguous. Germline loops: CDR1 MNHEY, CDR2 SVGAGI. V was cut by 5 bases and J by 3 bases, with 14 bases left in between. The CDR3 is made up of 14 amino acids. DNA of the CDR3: TGTGCCAGCAGTCGCGCCGCGGATTTCTACGAGCAGTACTTC. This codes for CASSRAADFYEQYF.

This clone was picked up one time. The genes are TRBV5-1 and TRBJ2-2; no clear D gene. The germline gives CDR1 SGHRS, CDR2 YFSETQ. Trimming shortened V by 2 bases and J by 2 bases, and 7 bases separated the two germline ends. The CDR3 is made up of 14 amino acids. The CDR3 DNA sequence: TGCGCCAGCAGCTTACTACCTAACACCGGGGAGCTGTTTTTT. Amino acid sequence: CASSLLPNTGELFF.

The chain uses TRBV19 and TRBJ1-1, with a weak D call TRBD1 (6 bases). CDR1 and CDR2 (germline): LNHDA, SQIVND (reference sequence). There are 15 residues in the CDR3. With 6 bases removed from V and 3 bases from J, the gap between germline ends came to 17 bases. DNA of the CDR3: TGTGCCAGTAGAACAACCGGGGGGGCGTACACTGAAGCTTTCTTT. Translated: CASRTTGGAYTEAFF.

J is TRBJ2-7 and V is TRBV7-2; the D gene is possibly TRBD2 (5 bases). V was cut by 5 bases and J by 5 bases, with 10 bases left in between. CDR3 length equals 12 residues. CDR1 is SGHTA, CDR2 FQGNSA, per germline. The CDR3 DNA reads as TGTGCCAGCAGCAGCGGTCCCAACGAGCAGTACTTC. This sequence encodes CASSSGPNEQYF.

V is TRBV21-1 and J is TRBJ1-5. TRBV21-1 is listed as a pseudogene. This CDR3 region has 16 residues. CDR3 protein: CASSKIGRTDNQPQHF. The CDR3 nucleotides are TGTGCCAGCAGCAAAATCGGGAGAACCGACAATCAGCCCCAGCATTTT.

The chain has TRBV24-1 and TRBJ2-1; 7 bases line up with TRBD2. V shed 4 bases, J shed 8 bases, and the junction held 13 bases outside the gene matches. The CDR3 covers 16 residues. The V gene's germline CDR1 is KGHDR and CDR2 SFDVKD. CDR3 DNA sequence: TGTGCCACCAGTGACCCCAGGACTAGTCAGAGGCATGAGCAGTTCTTC. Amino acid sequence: CATSDPRTSQRHEQFF.

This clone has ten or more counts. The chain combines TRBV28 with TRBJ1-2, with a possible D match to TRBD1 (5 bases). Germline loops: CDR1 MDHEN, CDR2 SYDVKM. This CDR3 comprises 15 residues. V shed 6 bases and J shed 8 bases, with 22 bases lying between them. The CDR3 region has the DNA TGTGCCAGCAGCCGCTCGGGGGTGGTAGGCGGCGGCTACACCTTC. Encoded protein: CASSRSGVVGGGYTF.

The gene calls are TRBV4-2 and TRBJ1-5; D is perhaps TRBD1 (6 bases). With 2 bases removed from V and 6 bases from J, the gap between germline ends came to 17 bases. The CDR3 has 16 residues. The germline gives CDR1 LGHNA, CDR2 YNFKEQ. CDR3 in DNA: TGTGCCAGCAGCCAAAACCCAGCCTCAGGGGTTCAGCCCCAGCATTTT. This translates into CASSQNPASGVQPQHF.

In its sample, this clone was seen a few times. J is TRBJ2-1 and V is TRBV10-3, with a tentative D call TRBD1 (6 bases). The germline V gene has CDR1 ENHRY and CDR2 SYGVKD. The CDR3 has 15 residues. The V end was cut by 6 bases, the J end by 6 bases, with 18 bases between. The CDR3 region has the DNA TGTGCCATCAGCATCGACAGGACTCCCAGCAATGAGCAGTTCTTC. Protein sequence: CAISIDRTPSNEQFF.

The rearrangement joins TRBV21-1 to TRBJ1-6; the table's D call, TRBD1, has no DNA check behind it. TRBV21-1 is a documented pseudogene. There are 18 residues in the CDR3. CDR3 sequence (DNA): TGTGCCAGCAACCAAGCGGCAGGGGGCGAAACCTATAATTCACCCCTCCACTTT. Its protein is CASNQAAGGETYNSPLHF.

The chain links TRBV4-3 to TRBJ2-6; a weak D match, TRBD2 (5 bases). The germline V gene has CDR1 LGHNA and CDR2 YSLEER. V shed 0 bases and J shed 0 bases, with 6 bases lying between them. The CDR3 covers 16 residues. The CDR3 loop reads CASSQEGSSGANVLTF. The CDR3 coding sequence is TGCGCCAGCAGCCAAGAGGGGAGCTCTGGGGCCAACGTCCTGACTTTC.

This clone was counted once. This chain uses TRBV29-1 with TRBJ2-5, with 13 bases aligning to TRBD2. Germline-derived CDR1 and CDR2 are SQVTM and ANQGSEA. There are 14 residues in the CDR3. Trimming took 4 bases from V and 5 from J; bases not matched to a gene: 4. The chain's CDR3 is CSVAGLAGWETQYF. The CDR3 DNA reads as TGCAGCGTTGCGGGACTAGCGGGATGGGAGACCCAGTACTTC.

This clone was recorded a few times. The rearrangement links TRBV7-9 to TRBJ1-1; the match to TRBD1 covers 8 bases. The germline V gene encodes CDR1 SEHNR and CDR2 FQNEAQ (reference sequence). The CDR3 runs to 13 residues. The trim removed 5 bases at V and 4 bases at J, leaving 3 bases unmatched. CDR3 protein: CASSVRGPTEAFF. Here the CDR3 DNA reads TGTGCCAGCAGCGTCAGGGGGCCCACTGAAGCTTTCTTT.

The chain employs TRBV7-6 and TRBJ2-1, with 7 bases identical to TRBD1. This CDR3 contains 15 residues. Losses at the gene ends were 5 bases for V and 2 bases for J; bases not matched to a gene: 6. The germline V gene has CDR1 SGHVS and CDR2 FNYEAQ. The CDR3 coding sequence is TGTGCCAGCAGCCAGGACAGGTTGGCCTACAATGAGCAGTTCTTC. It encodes CASSQDRLAYNEQFF.

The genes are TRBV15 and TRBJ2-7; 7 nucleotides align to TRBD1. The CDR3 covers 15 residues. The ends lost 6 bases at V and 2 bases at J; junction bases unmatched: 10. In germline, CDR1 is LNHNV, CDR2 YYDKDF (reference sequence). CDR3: CATRPSTGVAYEQYF. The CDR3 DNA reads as TGTGCCACCAGGCCTTCTACAGGGGTGGCCTACGAGCAGTACTTC.

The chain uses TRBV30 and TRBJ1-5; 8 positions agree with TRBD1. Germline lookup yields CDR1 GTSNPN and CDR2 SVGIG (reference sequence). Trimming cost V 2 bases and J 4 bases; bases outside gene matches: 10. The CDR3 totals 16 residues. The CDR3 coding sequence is TGTGCCTGGAGTTACCACAGGGGGACCGGGAATCAGCCCCAGCATTTT. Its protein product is CAWSYHRGTGNQPQHF.

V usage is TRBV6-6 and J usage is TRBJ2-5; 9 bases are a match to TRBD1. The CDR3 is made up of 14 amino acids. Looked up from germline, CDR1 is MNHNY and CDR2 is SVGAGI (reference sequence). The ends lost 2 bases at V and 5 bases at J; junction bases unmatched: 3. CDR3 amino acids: CASSYHRGRETQYF. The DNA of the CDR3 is TGTGCCAGCAGTTACCACAGGGGGCGGGAGACCCAGTACTTC.

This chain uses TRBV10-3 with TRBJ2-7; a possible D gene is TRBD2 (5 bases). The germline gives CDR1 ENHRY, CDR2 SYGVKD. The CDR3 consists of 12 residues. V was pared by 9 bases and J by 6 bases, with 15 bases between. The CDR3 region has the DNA TGTGCCATAAAGGGAGCTAATCCCGAGCAGTACTTC. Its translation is CAIKGANPEQYF.

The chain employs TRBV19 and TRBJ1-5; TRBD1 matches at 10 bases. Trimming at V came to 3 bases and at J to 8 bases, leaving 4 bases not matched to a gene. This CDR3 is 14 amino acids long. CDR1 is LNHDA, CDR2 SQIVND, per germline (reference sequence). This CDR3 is CASSMGQGWEPQHF. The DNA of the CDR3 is TGTGCCAGTAGTATGGGACAGGGGTGGGAGCCCCAGCATTTT.

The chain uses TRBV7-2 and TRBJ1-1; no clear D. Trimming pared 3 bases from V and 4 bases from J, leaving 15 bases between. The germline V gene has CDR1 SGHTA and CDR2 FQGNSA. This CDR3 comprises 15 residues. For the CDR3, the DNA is TGTGCCAGCAGCTTGTCGGGCGGGAGGAGCACTGAAGCTTTCTTT. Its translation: CASSLSGGRSTEAFF.

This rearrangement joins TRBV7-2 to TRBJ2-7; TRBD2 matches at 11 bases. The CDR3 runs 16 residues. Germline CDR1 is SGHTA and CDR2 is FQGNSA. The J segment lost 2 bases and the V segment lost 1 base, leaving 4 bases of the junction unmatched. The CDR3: CASSLEGTSGTYEQYF. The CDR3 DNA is TGTGCCAGCAGCTTAGAGGGGACTAGCGGAACCTACGAGCAGTACTTC.

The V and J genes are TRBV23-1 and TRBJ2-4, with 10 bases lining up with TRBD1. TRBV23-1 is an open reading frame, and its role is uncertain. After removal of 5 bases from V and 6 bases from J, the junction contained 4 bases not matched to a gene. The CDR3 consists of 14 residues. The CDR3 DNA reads TGCGCCAGCAGTTTCCGGGACAGGGGAAACATTCAGTACTTC. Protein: CASSFRDRGNIQYF.

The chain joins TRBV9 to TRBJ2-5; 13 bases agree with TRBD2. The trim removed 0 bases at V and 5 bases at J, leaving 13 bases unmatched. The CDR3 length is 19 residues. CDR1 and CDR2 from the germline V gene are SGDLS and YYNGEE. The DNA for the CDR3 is TGTGCCAGCAGCGTAGAGGCGGCCGGGACTAGCGGGGAGGGGGAGACCCAGTACTTC. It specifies CASSVEAAGTSGEGETQYF.

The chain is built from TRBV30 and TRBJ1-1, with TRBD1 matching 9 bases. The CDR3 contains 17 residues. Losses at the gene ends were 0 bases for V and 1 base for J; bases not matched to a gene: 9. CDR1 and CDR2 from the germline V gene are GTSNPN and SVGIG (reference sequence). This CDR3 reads CAWSVQVTGGRNTEAFF. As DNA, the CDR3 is TGTGCCTGGAGTGTACAGGTGACAGGGGGGAGGAACACTGAAGCTTTCTTT. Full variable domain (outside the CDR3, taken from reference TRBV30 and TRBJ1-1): SQTIHQWPATLVQPVGSPLSLECTVEGTSNPNLYWYRQAAGRGLQLLFYSVGIGQISSEVPQNLSASRPQDRQFILSSKKLLLSDSGFYLCAWSVQVTGGRNTEAFFGQGTRLTVV.

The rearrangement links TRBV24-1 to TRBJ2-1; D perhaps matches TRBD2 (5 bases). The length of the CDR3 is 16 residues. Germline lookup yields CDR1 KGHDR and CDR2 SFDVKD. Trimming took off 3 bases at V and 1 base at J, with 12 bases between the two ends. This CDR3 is CATSDPRAGSYNEQFF. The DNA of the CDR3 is TGTGCCACCAGTGATCCGAGGGCGGGTTCCTACAATGAGCAGTTCTTC.

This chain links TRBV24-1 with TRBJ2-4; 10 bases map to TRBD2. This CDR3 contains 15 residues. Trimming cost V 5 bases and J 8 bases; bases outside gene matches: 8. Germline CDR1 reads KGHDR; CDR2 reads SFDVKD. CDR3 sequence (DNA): TGTGCCACCAGTGGCGGGACTAGCGAGGGGGACATTCAGTACTTC. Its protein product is CATSGGTSEGDIQYF.